One sample yielded the 23 T cell receptor beta chains listed below, sequenced in a study of neoadjuvant nivolumab and ipilimumab in lung cancer (dated by TCRdb to about 2020). The sample's time point label, decoded: at surgical resection after neoadjuvant nivolumab +/- ipilimumab. Library method: the immunoSEQ multiplex PCR assay. In TCRdb, the immuneACCESS table is reduced to in-frame sequences with V and J assigned. These tables do not hold every clone; where another copy was compared, an unresolved V gene accounts for under half, and the others remain unexplained. This sample lists 6,000 to 8,500 clones; over 70% were detected once. The top ten clonotypes cover around 4.5% of the sample. Source: tumor tissue, taken after neoadjuvant nivolumab, alone or with ipilimumab, at or shortly before surgery. The receptor source for this set is an adult with non-small cell lung cancer.

The chain links TRBV29-1 to TRBJ1-2; no firm D call. V was pared by 7 bases and J by 4 bases, with 10 bases between. Germline V lookup: CDR1 SQVTM, CDR2 ANQGSEA. The CDR3 covers 11 residues. The CDR3 is CSAVSTYGYTF. CDR3 sequence (DNA): TGCAGCGCCGTCTCCACCTATGGCTACACCTTC.

The rearrangement joins TRBV13 to TRBJ2-7; 12 nucleotides align to TRBD1. The CDR3 has 15 amino acids. Losses at the gene ends were 3 bases for V and 6 bases for J; bases not matched to a gene: 6. Germline assignment: CDR1 PRHDT and CDR2 FYEKMQ (reference sequence). This CDR3 is CASSFAPGQGAEQYF. In nucleotides, the CDR3 is TGTGCCAGCAGCTTCGCGCCGGGACAGGGGGCCGAGCAGTACTTC.

V gene TRBV6-5 combines with J gene TRBJ1-1; no clear D gene. The CDR3 spans 13 residues. Germline assignment: CDR1 MNHEY and CDR2 SVGAGI. V dropped 10 bases and J dropped 1 base, with 13 bases sitting between them. CDR3 coding DNA: TGTGCCACTTTCCGAGGGAAGAACACTGAAGCTTTCTTT. This codes for CATFRGKNTEAFF.

The gene calls are TRBV18 and TRBJ2-2; unclear D gene. V shed 2 bases and J shed 2 bases, with 0 bases lying between them. The CDR3 runs to 12 residues. Germline CDR1 KGHSH, CDR2 LQKENI. CDR3 in amino acids: CASSPNTGELFF. CDR3 in DNA: TGTGCCAGCTCACCAAACACCGGGGAGCTGTTTTTT.

This clone was counted only a few times. The rearrangement joins TRBV4-1 to TRBJ2-7; D is possibly TRBD2 (7 bases). Trimming took off 1 base at V and 3 bases at J, with 13 bases between the two ends. The CDR3 extends over 15 amino acids. Germline V gene data show CDR1 as MGHRA and CDR2 as YSYEKL. The CDR3 DNA is TGCGCCAGCAGCCAAGTGACGGGGGGCCACTACGAGCAGTACTTC. Translating gives CASSQVTGGHYEQYF.

The chain uses TRBV6-6 and TRBJ2-5; D possibly corresponds to TRBD1 (7 bases). Trimming pared 4 bases from V and 4 bases from J, leaving 16 bases between. The germline gives CDR1 MNHNY, CDR2 SVGAGI (reference sequence). CDR3 length: 15 amino acids. The CDR3, as DNA: TGTGCCAGCAGTTCCGGGACAGTCGGGGGAGAGACCCAGTACTTC. Translating gives CASSSGTVGGETQYF.

In its sample, this clone was seen a few times. The genes are TRBV5-1 and TRBJ2-7; TRBD1 agrees at 10 bases. The CDR3 covers 15 residues. V lost 3 bases to trimming and J lost 2 bases; unmatched junction nucleotides: 5. Germline assignment: CDR1 SGHRS and CDR2 YFSETQ. The CDR3 coding sequence is TGCGCCAGCAGCTCGGGACAGGGGATTACCTACGAGCAGTACTTC. Translation gives CASSSGQGITYEQYF.

The chain uses TRBV5-3 and TRBJ1-6; D call uncertain. TRBV5-3 has ORF status, its function being uncertain. This CDR3 has 14 amino acids. The V gene lost 8 bases and the J gene lost 7 bases, with 16 bases spanning the gap. CDR3: CARPPETGNSPLHF. Written as DNA, the CDR3 is TGTGCCAGGCCCCCGGAGACGGGAAATTCACCCCTCCACTTT.

This clone appeared a single time. This chain joins TRBV10-3 and TRBJ2-3; D might be TRBD2 (6 bases). CDR3 size: 14 residues. V lost 5 bases, J lost 2 bases, and 11 bases lay in between. Germline assignment: CDR1 ENHRY and CDR2 SYGVKD. The CDR3 reads CAISSGGNTDTQYF. In DNA form, the CDR3 reads TGTGCCATCAGTTCAGGAGGGAACACAGATACGCAGTATTTT.

Here the CDR3 reads CASSPPIRETQYF. CDR3 in DNA: TGTGCCAGCTCACCACCAATCCGCGAGACCCAGTACTTC. The chain joins TRBV18 to TRBJ2-5; D is unresolved. The CDR3 is made up of 13 amino acids. V was shortened by 0 bases and J by 5 bases, with 7 bases between the two germline ends. Per germline, CDR1 KGHSH and CDR2 LQKENI.

DNA for the CDR3: TGTGCCAGCTCACCTCTGGGTCAGGGGGACAATGAGCAGTTCTTC. It codes for CASSPLGQGDNEQFF. The V and J genes are TRBV18 and TRBJ2-1, with 7 bases lining up with TRBD1. The CDR3 runs 15 residues. Germline lookup yields CDR1 KGHSH and CDR2 LQKENI. With V trimmed by 3 bases and J by 5 bases, 7 bases remained unmatched.

This sequence joins TRBV29-1 and TRBJ2-7; D may correspond to TRBD1 or TRBD2 (7 bases each). This CDR3 contains 13 residues. CDR1 and CDR2 from the germline V gene are SQVTM and ANQGSEA. The ends were cut back, 7 bases at V and 2 bases at J, with 15 bases in the middle. CDR3 residues: CSARAGGAYEQYF. The CDR3 bases are TGCAGCGCCCGGGCAGGGGGGGCCTACGAGCAGTACTTC.

In its sample, this clone was seen a few times. This chain joins TRBV19 and TRBJ1-1; D is ambiguous. Per the germline V gene, CDR1 is LNHDA and CDR2 is SQIVND (reference sequence). V was clipped by 2 bases and J by 4 bases, with 11 bases between them. The CDR3 has 14 amino acids. This chain's CDR3 is CASSIPEPRTEAFF. The DNA for the CDR3 is TGTGCCAGTAGTATACCGGAGCCCCGCACTGAAGCTTTCTTT.

The chain joins TRBV5-1 to TRBJ1-1; a possible D gene is TRBD1 (5 bases). Germline loops: CDR1 SGHRS, CDR2 YFSETQ. The CDR3 has 15 residues. V gave up 3 bases and J gave up 1 base, with 13 bases separating them. The CDR3 is CASSSSGYRNTEAFF. In DNA, the CDR3 is TGCGCCAGCAGCTCCTCAGGGTATAGGAACACTGAAGCTTTCTTT.

The gene calls are TRBV25-1 and TRBJ1-3; no definite D call. Germline lookup yields CDR1 MGHDK and CDR2 SYGVNS. The CDR3 totals 14 residues. V was shortened by 1 base and J by 8 bases, with 12 bases between the two germline ends. For the CDR3, the DNA is TGTGCCAGCAGTGAATCCGGCCGGGCGCACACCATATATTTT. Translated, it gives CASSESGRAHTIYF.

This clone was detected only a few times. The chain has TRBV11-2 and TRBJ1-2; D gene unclear. Germline CDR1 is SGHAT and CDR2 is FQNNGV. The V gene lost 1 base and the J gene lost 4 bases, with 13 bases spanning the gap. This CDR3 spans 15 amino acids. The CDR3 sequence: CASSLVPTVAYGYTF. DNA for the CDR3: TGTGCCAGCAGCTTAGTTCCCACAGTCGCCTATGGCTACACCTTC. Drawing the rest from reference TRBV11-2 and TRBJ1-2, the complete variable domain is EAGVAQSPRYKIIEKRQSVAFWCNPISGHATLYWYQQILGQGPKLLIQFQNNGVVDDSQLPKDRFSAERLKGVDSTLKIQPAKLEDSAVYLCASSLVPTVAYGYTFGSGTRLTVV.

The chain employs TRBV5-8 and TRBJ1-1; no reliable D call. CDR3 length: 15 amino acids. Germline values: CDR1 SGHTS, CDR2 YDEGEE. V was clipped by 0 bases and J by 3 bases, with 12 bases between them. The CDR3 loop reads CASSLAREIDTEAFF. The CDR3 nucleotides are TGTGCCAGCAGCTTGGCCCGCGAAATAGACACTGAAGCTTTCTTT.

J is TRBJ1-2 and V is TRBV5-4, with D perhaps TRBD1 (5 bases). The CDR3 runs 14 residues. Germline loops: CDR1 SGHNT, CDR2 YYREEE (reference sequence). The V and J ends lost 5 bases and 2 bases respectively, with 13 bases between them. The CDR3 DNA sequence: TGTGCCAGCAGACCTAGGGACGGGAACTATGGCTACACCTTC. Translation gives CASRPRDGNYGYTF.

This clone was seen once. Written as DNA, the CDR3 is TGTGCCAGCAGCTTAGTTGGGACAGGGGTTACTGAAGCTTTCTTT. It yields the protein CASSLVGTGVTEAFF. This chain joins TRBV7-2 and TRBJ1-1; 10 nucleotides match TRBD1. V was pared by 1 base and J by 5 bases, with 4 bases of the junction left unmatched. Germline V gene data show CDR1 as SGHTA and CDR2 as FQGNSA. The CDR3 length is 15 residues.

On this clone: The junction does not match germline at one end; this may be a read error. The V gene is TRBV9, the J gene TRBJ2-6, with 7 bases that match TRBD1. The CDR3 totals 17 residues. Per germline, CDR1 SGDLS and CDR2 YYNGEE. CDR3 region: CASSVFGFGQGVNVLTF. As DNA, the CDR3 is TGTGCCAGCAGCGTATTTGGTTTTGGTCAGGGGGTCAACGTCCTGACTTTC.

The chain combines TRBV19 with TRBJ2-5, with 7 bases fitting TRBD1. Per the germline V gene, CDR1 is LNHDA and CDR2 is SQIVND (reference sequence). The length of the CDR3 is 15 residues. V lost 1 base to trimming and J lost 2 bases; unmatched junction nucleotides: 4. CDR3 sequence (DNA): TGTGCCAGTAGTATAGGGACAGGTCAACAAGAGACCCAGTACTTC. It codes for CASSIGTGQQETQYF.

The chain carries TRBV10-2 and TRBJ1-1; maybe TRBD1 (5 bases). The germline CDR1 and CDR2 sequences are WSHSY and SAAADI. The V end was cut by 5 bases, the J end by 1 base, with 8 bases between. The CDR3 consists of 13 residues. The CDR3 DNA sequence: TGCGCCAGCAGTTTGGGGCCGAACACTGAAGCTTTCTTT. Its translation is CASSLGPNTEAFF.

This chain connects TRBV29-1 to TRBJ1-1; 8 bases align to TRBD1. V shed 4 bases and J 2 bases; nucleotides not matched to a gene: 3. Germline-derived CDR1 and CDR2 are SQVTM and ANQGSEA. This CDR3 contains 13 residues. The CDR3 is CSVVQGANTEAFF. The CDR3 DNA follows: TGCAGCGTTGTCCAGGGGGCCAACACTGAAGCTTTCTTT.